This TCR beta chain came from a study of identical twins. cDNA carried unique molecular identifiers, and a universal primer site was added by template switching. MiXCR, applied by TCRdb to the 5' RACE reads, yields one record per CDR3 protein. The sample has under 450,000 distinct CDR3 sequences, approximately 18% seen once. This clonotype was detected ten times or more. What it binds is not known. Study observations and caveats: Twins shared beta out-of-frame sequences in excess, but this excess was weaker. Models predicted too little out-of-frame TCR alpha sharing in monozygotic twins.

The V and J ends lost 0 bases and 4 bases, in that order; junction bases with no gene match: 7. Per germline, CDR1 SGHRS and CDR2 YFSETQ. The CDR3 is 16 amino acids. The receptor's source is a man aged 50 to 60 in good health. The chain has TRBV5-1 and TRBJ2-1; 7 nucleotides align to TRBD1. The sequenced sample consisted of naive T cells sorted from blood. This CDR3 reads CASSLVGGVSYNEQFF. The CDR3 bases are TGCGCCAGCAGCTTGGTAGGGGGCGTTTCATACAATGAGCAGTTCTTC.